One and the same sample provided the 19 T cell receptor beta chains below, sequenced in a study of blood T cell repertoires in COVID-19. TCRdb's copy holds only in-frame clones and misses some; the assay was immunoSEQ multiplex PCR. The sample includes roughly 250,000 clones, around nine tenths of them seen just once. The material sequenced was peripheral blood. These receptors came from a man aged 40-49 years who had recovered from COVID-19.

The chain couples TRBV7-8 to TRBJ2-1; possible D gene TRBD2, 5 bases. In germline, CDR1 is SGHVS, CDR2 FQNEAQ. V was shortened by 1 base and J by 10 bases, with 17 bases between the two germline ends. The CDR3 runs 15 residues. CDR3 sequence: CASSLVVTRFREQFF. In DNA form, the CDR3 reads TGTGCCAGCAGCTTAGTTGTTACTAGGTTCCGGGAGCAGTTCTTC.

This chain connects TRBV5-6 to TRBJ1-1, with D possibly TRBD1 on 6 matching bases. This CDR3 comprises 16 residues. CDR1 and CDR2 from the germline V gene are SGHDT and YYEEEE. V was clipped by 0 bases and J by 0 bases, with 12 bases between them. Here the CDR3 reads CASSLGGQPMNTEAFF. The CDR3 nucleotides read TGTGCCAGCAGCTTGGGTGGACAGCCTATGAACACTGAAGCTTTCTTT.

This clone has only a few counts. J is TRBJ2-7 and V is TRBV6-6, with TRBD2 matching 9 bases. V trimming: 2 bases; J trimming: 4 bases; junction bases outside the gene matches: 3. Germline V gene sequence: CDR1 MNHNY, CDR2 SVGAGI (reference sequence). This CDR3 has 14 amino acids. The CDR3 sequence is CASSYGTSFYEQYF. The CDR3, as DNA: TGTGCCAGCAGTTACGGGACTAGCTTTTACGAGCAGTACTTC.

The rearrangement links TRBV12-3 or TRBV12-4 to TRBJ1-4, with 8 bases fitting TRBD1. V gave up 8 bases and J gave up 2 bases; unmatched junction bases: 1. CDR3 length: 13 residues. The CDR3 is CASAGGTNEKLFF. The DNA of the CDR3 is TGTGCCAGCGCAGGGGGCACTAATGAAAAACTGTTTTTT.

The CDR3 region is CASSQGTANYGYTF. The CDR3 nucleotides read TGCGCCAGCAGCCAAGGGACAGCGAACTATGGCTACACCTTC. The chain combines TRBV4-3 with TRBJ1-2, with D tentatively TRBD1 (6 bases). V lost 1 base and J 2 bases, leaving 8 bases between the germline ends. Germline V CDR1 and CDR2: LGHNA, YSLEER. The CDR3 spans 14 residues.

This clone was counted once. The rearrangement links TRBV5-6 to TRBJ2-5, with a weak D call TRBD2 (5 bases). CDR1 is SGHDT and CDR2 is YYEEEE in the germline V gene. V was shortened by 1 base and J by 7 bases, with 17 bases between the two germline ends. This CDR3 region has 15 residues. The CDR3 protein is CASSLNFQSGGTQYF. The CDR3 DNA follows: TGTGCCAGCAGCTTGAATTTCCAGTCCGGAGGGACCCAGTACTTC. The full variable domain, in which reference TRBV5-6 and TRBJ2-5 provide the parts outside the CDR3, is DAGVTQSPTHLIKTRGQQVTLRCSPKSGHDTVSWYQQALGQGPQFIFQYYEEEERQRGNFPDRFSGHQFPNYSSELNVNALLLGDSALYLCASSLNFQSGGTQYFGPGTRLLVL.

DNA of the CDR3: TGTGCCAGCAGTTACTCGACAGCGGGAGGGTTGAATGAGCAGTTCTTC. Encoded protein: CASSYSTAGGLNEQFF. The rearrangement links TRBV6-2 or TRBV6-3 to TRBJ2-1; TRBD2 aligns across 10 bases. The germline gives CDR1 MNHEY, CDR2 SVGEGT. CDR3 length equals 16 residues. The V and J ends lost 0 bases and 7 bases, in that order; junction bases with no gene match: 6.

The chain is built from TRBV7-2 and TRBJ2-5; 8 bases fit TRBD2. CDR3 length: 15 amino acids. The germline CDR1 and CDR2 sequences are SGHTA and FQGNSA. V was pared by 3 bases and J by 0 bases, with 3 bases of the junction left unmatched. CDR3 DNA sequence: TGTGCCAGCAGCTTCCTACTAGCGGACCAAGAGACCCAGTACTTC. Protein product: CASSFLLADQETQYF.

This clone was found once. This rearrangement joins TRBV5-1 to TRBJ2-7; maybe TRBD2 (5 bases). The CDR3 runs to 14 residues. CDR1 is SGHRS, CDR2 YFSETQ, per germline. V dropped 6 bases and J dropped 3 bases, with 16 bases sitting between them. DNA of the CDR3: TGCGCCAGCAAATTTGAGGGCAGGTTCTACGAGCAGTACTTC. It specifies CASKFEGRFYEQYF.

This clone has only a few counts. The chain has TRBV11-2 and TRBJ1-2; possibly TRBD1 for D (5 bases). CDR3 size: 12 residues. Germline CDR1 SGHAT, CDR2 FQNNGV. Trimming took 5 bases from V and 3 from J, leaving 7 bases between them. The CDR3 DNA reads as TGTGCCAGCAGCCCAGGGTACTATGGCTACACCTTC. This sequence encodes CASSPGYYGYTF.

The chain is built from TRBV6-1 and TRBJ1-6; 7 nucleotides match TRBD1. The CDR3 runs 13 residues. Losses at the gene ends were 8 bases for V and 7 bases for J; bases not matched to a gene: 5. Germline CDR1 is MNHNS and CDR2 is SASEGT. For the CDR3, the DNA is TGTGCCAGCTTGGACAGGATGAATTCACCCCTCCACTTT. It codes for CASLDRMNSPLHF.

The chain employs TRBV7-2 and TRBJ2-1; tentative D call: TRBD1 (5 bases). Germline CDR1 SGHTA, CDR2 FQGNSA. V lost 1 base to trimming and J lost 6 bases, with 13 bases between them. The CDR3 spans 15 residues. The CDR3 loop reads CASSLGPQGTNEQFF. The CDR3, as DNA: TGTGCCAGCAGCTTAGGTCCCCAGGGTACCAATGAGCAGTTCTTC.

The chain links TRBV4-1 to TRBJ1-3; D ambiguous. Germline CDR1 and CDR2: MGHRA and YSYEKL. This CDR3 is built from 15 residues. With 4 bases removed from V and 4 bases from J, the gap between germline ends came to 14 bases. CDR3: CASSRVGESGNTIYF. Here the CDR3 DNA reads TGCGCCAGCAGCCGAGTTGGGGAGTCCGGAAACACCATATATTTT.

This clone has just a few counts. The rearrangement joins TRBV18 to TRBJ1-3; 7 bases fit TRBD1. V lost 3 bases and J lost 3; bases outside the gene matches: 5. The germline CDR1 and CDR2 sequences are KGHSH and LQKENI. CDR3 length: 15 residues. The CDR3 nucleotides are TGTGCCAGCTCACCTCAGGGGACAGATGGAAACACCATATATTTT. This sequence encodes CASSPQGTDGNTIYF.

The chain is built from TRBV5-5 and TRBJ2-7, with D possibly TRBD1 on 6 matching bases. This CDR3 has 19 residues. Germline V gene lookup returns CDR1 SGHKS and CDR2 YYEKEE (reference sequence). V was cut by 4 bases and J by 0 bases, with 26 bases left in between. The CDR3 sequence is CASSPVGASHRIISYEQYF. The CDR3 region has the DNA TGTGCCAGCAGCCCGGTGGGGGCGAGTCACAGGATTATCTCCTACGAGCAGTACTTC.

This clone was observed a single time. The V and J genes are TRBV7-9 and TRBJ2-5, with TRBD1 matching over 9 bases. The CDR3 loop spans 14 amino acids. J lost 4 bases, V lost 4 bases, and 4 bases had no gene match. Germline CDR1 SEHNR, CDR2 FQNEAQ (reference sequence). CDR3 loop: CASSSGQGRETQYF. The CDR3 DNA reads as TGTGCCAGCAGCTCCGGACAGGGGAGAGAGACCCAGTACTTC. Variable domain in full (rest from reference TRBV7-9 and TRBJ2-5): DTGVSQNPRHKITKRGQNVTFRCDPISEHNRLYWYRQTLGQGPEFLTYFQNEAQLEKSRLLSDRFSAERPKGSFSTLEIQRTEQGDSAMYLCASSSGQGRETQYFGPGTRLLVL.

The CDR3 region is CASSAGTEPYNEQFF. CDR3 DNA: TGTGCCAGCAGCGCCGGGACAGAACCTTACAATGAGCAGTTCTTC. J is TRBJ2-1 and V is TRBV21-1; the table assigns TRBD1, which was not confirmed against the DNA. TRBV21-1 is shown as a pseudogene. This CDR3 has 15 residues.

The rearrangement links TRBV19 to TRBJ2-7; 9 bases fit TRBD1. CDR3 length equals 13 residues. The J segment lost 5 bases and the V segment lost 5 bases, leaving 4 bases of the junction unmatched. Germline V gene sequence: CDR1 LNHDA, CDR2 SQIVND (reference sequence). For the CDR3, the DNA is TGTGCCAGTAGTGGGACAGGGAGGGACGAGCAGTACTTC. Translated: CASSGTGRDEQYF.

The chain combines TRBV5-4 with TRBJ2-5; tentative D call: TRBD2 (6 bases). Trimming shortened V by 4 bases and J by 2 bases, and 15 bases separated the two germline ends. The CDR3 runs to 15 residues. CDR1 SGHNT and CDR2 YYREEE come from the germline V gene (reference sequence). In nucleotides, the CDR3 is TGTGCCAGCAGCCCAAAGGGCGGGGCACAAGAGACCCAGTACTTC. This translates into CASSPKGGAQETQYF.